Listed below are T cell receptor beta chains from one sample, sequenced in a study of human T cells and chemical hapten exposure. A single record per CDR3 protein comes from TCRdb applying MiXCR to the RACE reads. This table holds roughly 150,000 distinct CDR3 sequences, roughly a quarter found once. Specimen: whole blood, collected in connection with sensitization to the hapten diphenylcyclopropenone (DPC). These receptors were taken from a woman between 18 and 30 years old with alopecia areata. Some clones in this sample may be carry-over from other donors' samples. CDR3s leave out the opening cysteine and the closing phenylalanine or tryptophan. The D gene is left open where the match is weak.

>TRBV29-1|NA|TRBJ2-5
SAFNGAATQY
>TRBV4-3|NA|TRBJ2-7
ASSQRAGYEQY
>TRBV7-2|NA|TRBJ2-6
ASSFQPLGGANVLT
>TRBV20-1|NA|TRBJ2-7
SARDRRVSYEQY
>TRBV29-1|NA|TRBJ1-1
SVEGRDTEAF
>TRBV20-1|NA|TRBJ1-1
SALRTLMNTEAF
>TRBV20-1|NA|TRBJ1-2
SAKTKPGYT
>TRBV20-1|TRBD2|TRBJ2-1
SARDMAGGASEQF
>TRBV10-3|NA|TRBJ1-5
AISGVTGYQPQH
>TRBV4-1|TRBD1|TRBJ2-7
ASSHTDRAEQY
>TRBV5-1|NA|TRBJ1-2
ASSLGGREDGYT
>TRBV6-2/TRBV6-3|TRBD2|TRBJ2-7
ASSYSIAGVSEQY
>TRBV11-1|TRBD1|TRBJ1-1
ASSLPGQGATEAF
>TRBV4-3|TRBD1|TRBJ2-1
ASSQDPGTGGEKQF
>TRBV4-3|NA|TRBJ2-4
ASSQEWGSKNIQY
>TRBV7-9|NA|TRBJ2-1
ASSLVAGALGHEQF
>TRBV6-5|NA|TRBJ2-3
ASSTYREASTDTQY
>TRBV2|NA|TRBJ2-7
ASMKGYEQY
>TRBV5-1|NA|TRBJ2-1
ASSFTPAYNEQF
>TRBV20-1|TRBD2|TRBJ2-7
SGSGARVSYEQY
>TRBV6-4|NA|TRBJ2-3
ASSEAAEGPDTQY
>TRBV4-1|NA|TRBJ2-5
ASSPPGNLQETQY
>TRBV4-2|TRBD1|TRBJ2-5
ASSQERTVRDSQETQY
>TRBV29-1|TRBD1|TRBJ1-1
SGGQGARGEAF
>TRBV5-6|NA|TRBJ2-3
ASSLDTGNTDTQY
>TRBV24-1|NA|TRBJ1-1
ATSREGTEAF
>TRBV29-1|NA|TRBJ1-1
SVVGRWRDTEAF
>TRBV7-2|TRBD1|TRBJ2-5
ASSLVPGGRETQY
>TRBV5-1|TRBD2|TRBJ2-1
ASSTGLAGANEQF
>TRBV11-2|NA|TRBJ1-3
ASSLDAGLGNTIY
>TRBV7-8|NA|TRBJ1-1
ASSLVQGTPAEAF
>TRBV20-1|NA|TRBJ2-3
SAHAADTQY
>TRBV2|TRBD1|TRBJ1-6
ASRVQPGQGLHNSPLH
>TRBV5-6|TRBD1|TRBJ1-4
ASATGGRANEKLF
>TRBV6-6|TRBD1|TRBJ2-1
ASSYADREQF
>TRBV30|NA|TRBJ1-6
AWSVLEGGGSPLH
>TRBV5-1|NA|TRBJ2-6
ASSPPGSGANVLT
>TRBV7-3|TRBD1|TRBJ2-7
ASSSPDRGRKEQY
>TRBV10-3|TRBD2|TRBJ2-7
AIREGTSYEQY
>TRBV27|TRBD1|TRBJ2-7
ASSTGILYEQY
>TRBV30|TRBD2|TRBJ2-7
AWSVRLAGSSYEQY
>TRBV6-2/TRBV6-3|NA|TRBJ2-2
ASRVDATGELF
>TRBV7-6|NA|TRBJ2-5
ASSLARGVETQY
>TRBV6-4|NA|TRBJ2-1
ASLTPNNEQF
>TRBV6-1|NA|TRBJ1-1
ASRVKGTEAF
>TRBV19|NA|TRBJ2-2
ASSPRQDGTGELF
>TRBV7-3|TRBD1|TRBJ1-2
ASSLKGQGLQGYT
>TRBV5-1|NA|TRBJ2-1
ASSLAGASDEQF
>TRBV20-1|NA|TRBJ2-7
SASPWRYEQY
>TRBV20-1|NA|TRBJ2-7
SARSLIPYEQY
>TRBV29-1|NA|TRBJ1-2
SVGPLARAGDGYT
>TRBV7-2|NA|TRBJ1-6
ASSGQSYNSPLH
>TRBV11-1|TRBD2|TRBJ2-2
AIERGAAGELF
>TRBV10-3|NA|TRBJ2-3
AIEDVGTDTQY